The present T cell receptor beta chain was sequenced within a study of cytomegalovirus exposure and HLA in healthy donors. Study outcomes and limitations: A few CMV-associated chains proved CMV antigen-specific in vitro. The authors listed over 150 TCR beta chains as cytomegalovirus-associated. Subsequent analysis found a tendency for first-cohort TCR clusters to co-occur within the 100 to 150 validation repertoires. Most TCR sequences were rare, but some public TCRs occurred in many donors.

Of note for this clone: Its antigen is undetermined.

This table comes from immunoSEQ multiplex PCR, and its TCRdb copy is limited to in-frame clones, with some not included. The table includes 100,000 to 150,000 clones, roughly 90% detected once. This CDR3 contains 12 residues. Germline CDR1 is MNHNY and CDR2 is SVGAGI (reference sequence). V lost 6 bases, J lost 4 bases, and 8 bases lay in between. The clonotype was recovered from a woman younger than 35 in good health and CMV-seronegative. The source material was PBMCs. V gene TRBV6-6 combines with J gene TRBJ2-3, with D tentatively TRBD2 (5 bases). The CDR3 protein is CASRSSPDTQYF. CDR3 nucleotides: TGTGCCAGCAGGTCTAGCCCAGATACGCAGTATTTT.